The rows below give T cell receptor beta chains drawn from one sample of a study of blood T cell repertoires in COVID-19. Repertoires were generated with immunoSEQ multiplex PCR, while TCRdb's copy carries only in-frame clones and drops some. The sample consists of about 100,000 clones, approximately 80% of them appearing once. Sequenced: peripheral blood. These receptor sequences come from a woman in her sixties or seventies with acute or convalescent COVID-19. CDR3s include the opening cysteine and the closing phenylalanine or tryptophan. The D gene is left open where the match is weak. Clone size is stated in some rows and not others, as once, few, many or a class when expanded.

clone size: .
D gene: .
V gene: TRBV10-3
J gene: TRBJ1-2
CDR3 DNA: TGTGCCATCAGTGAGCAGGGGTTGAACTATGGCTACACCTTC
CDR3 protein: CAISEQGLNYGYTF

clone size: .
D gene: TRBD1
V gene: TRBV29-1
J gene: TRBJ1-2
CDR3 DNA: TGCAGCACTGAGCGGACAGGGGGCCGGTGGGGCTACACCTTC
CDR3 protein: CSTERTGGRWGYTF

clone size: .
D gene: TRBD1
V gene: TRBV27
J gene: TRBJ1-2
CDR3 DNA: TGTGCCAGCAGTTTATCGGCGACAGGGGGCACCCAGAACTATGGCTACACCTTC
CDR3 protein: CASSLSATGGTQNYGYTF

clone size: .
D gene: .
V gene: TRBV27
J gene: TRBJ1-1
CDR3 DNA: TGTGCCAGCAGAACATATGGGAACACTGAAGCTTTCTTT
CDR3 protein: CASRTYGNTEAFF

clone size: .
D gene: TRBD1
V gene: TRBV6-6
J gene: TRBJ2-7
CDR3 DNA: TGTGCCAGCAGTTACCATGCGGACAGGGTGGAGGAGCAGTACTTC
CDR3 protein: CASSYHADRVEEQYF

clone size: .
D gene: .
V gene: TRBV24-1
J gene: TRBJ1-5
CDR3 DNA: TGTGCCACCAGTGAGAGCCCGGGGGGCAATCAGCCCCAGCATTTT
CDR3 protein: CATSESPGGNQPQHF

clone size: .
D gene: .
V gene: TRBV28
J gene: TRBJ1-1
CDR3 DNA: TGTGCCAGTTCCCAACAGACAAAAGCTTTCTTT
CDR3 protein: CASSQQTKAFF

clone size: few
D gene: .
V gene: TRBV2
J gene: TRBJ1-5
CDR3 DNA: TGTGCCAGCACCTTCCAGGGGTTGTCAAATCAGCCCCAGCATTTT
CDR3 protein: CASTFQGLSNQPQHF

clone size: .
D gene: .
V gene: TRBV7-2
J gene: TRBJ2-3
CDR3 DNA: TGTGCCAGCAGCTTAGCCCTAGATACGCAGTATTTT
CDR3 protein: CASSLALDTQYF

clone size: .
D gene: TRBD2
V gene: TRBV19
J gene: TRBJ2-3
CDR3 DNA: TGTGCCTGTGGGGCGGTTCGGAGCGGGAGCTCCTCGGACCCAGATACGCAGTATTTT
CDR3 protein: CACGAVRSGSSSDPDTQYF

clone size: .
D gene: .
V gene: TRBV19
J gene: TRBJ1-2
CDR3 DNA: TGTGCCAGTAGTCGGTCGGGGGACTATGGCTACACCTTC
CDR3 protein: CASSRSGDYGYTF

clone size: .
D gene: .
V gene: TRBV28
J gene: TRBJ1-4
CDR3 DNA: TGTGCCAGCAGCTCCCCGGGACTCTTGGGCGAAAAACTGTTTTTT
CDR3 protein: CASSSPGLLGEKLFF

clone size: .
D gene: .
V gene: TRBV18
J gene: TRBJ2-5
CDR3 DNA: TGTGCCAGCTCACCAGGGGCAGGGCGAGAGACCCAGTACTTC
CDR3 protein: CASSPGAGRETQYF

clone size: .
D gene: .
V gene: TRBV6-6
J gene: TRBJ2-7
CDR3 DNA: TGTGCCAGCAGTTTGAAAGCGGAAAACTACGAGCAGTACTTC
CDR3 protein: CASSLKAENYEQYF

clone size: .
D gene: .
V gene: TRBV30
J gene: TRBJ1-4
CDR3 DNA: TGTGCCTGGAGGGGGGACTCGGGTGAAAAACTGTTTTTT
CDR3 protein: CAWRGDSGEKLFF

clone size: few
D gene: TRBD1
V gene: TRBV18
J gene: TRBJ1-2
CDR3 DNA: TGTGCCAGCTCACCACAGGGGGCCAACTATGGCTACACCTTC
CDR3 protein: CASSPQGANYGYTF

clone size: .
D gene: TRBD2
V gene: TRBV5-1
J gene: TRBJ2-1
CDR3 DNA: TGCGCCAGCAGAGCGGGACCCTCGGGCAATGAGCAGTTCTTC
CDR3 protein: CASRAGPSGNEQFF

clone size: .
D gene: TRBD1
V gene: TRBV3-1/TRBV3-2
J gene: TRBJ1-2
CDR3 DNA: TGTGCCAGCAGCTTGGGACAGATAGGCTACACCTTC
CDR3 protein: CASSLGQIGYTF

clone size: .
D gene: TRBD1
V gene: TRBV6-5
J gene: TRBJ2-7
CDR3 DNA: TGTGCCAGTAGAGGGACAGGGGTATCCTACGAGCAGTACTTC
CDR3 protein: CASRGTGVSYEQYF

clone size: .
D gene: .
V gene: TRBV7-2
J gene: TRBJ1-3
CDR3 DNA: TGTGCCAGCAGCCCCGACAGGTACTCTGGAAACACCATATATTTT
CDR3 protein: CASSPDRYSGNTIYF

clone size: .
D gene: TRBD1
V gene: TRBV3-1/TRBV3-2
J gene: TRBJ1-1
CDR3 DNA: TGTGCCAGCAGCCTCCTCGGGACAGCTAACACTGAAGCTTTCTTT
CDR3 protein: CASSLLGTANTEAFF

clone size: .
D gene: TRBD1
V gene: TRBV5-6
J gene: TRBJ1-4
CDR3 DNA: TGTGCCAGCAGCTTGAGACAGGGGGGTGGAAAACTGTTTTTT
CDR3 protein: CASSLRQGGGKLFF

clone size: .
D gene: TRBD1
V gene: TRBV7-9
J gene: TRBJ1-1
CDR3 DNA: TGTGCCAGCAGCTTAAGAGACAGGGGGCTGGAAGCTTTCTTT
CDR3 protein: CASSLRDRGLEAFF

clone size: .
D gene: .
V gene: TRBV11-1
J gene: TRBJ1-1
CDR3 DNA: TGTGCCAGCAGCTTCCGGGGGAACACTGAAGCTTTCTTT
CDR3 protein: CASSFRGNTEAFF

clone size: .
D gene: TRBD2
V gene: TRBV19
J gene: TRBJ2-7
CDR3 DNA: TGTGCCAGTAGACCACTAGCGGGGAGCTCCTACGAGCAGTACTTC
CDR3 protein: CASRPLAGSSYEQYF

clone size: .
D gene: .
V gene: TRBV7-2
J gene: TRBJ2-7
CDR3 DNA: TGTGCCAGCAGCTTGAGCTCCTACGAGCAGTACTTC
CDR3 protein: CASSLSSYEQYF

clone size: .
D gene: .
V gene: TRBV28
J gene: TRBJ1-2
CDR3 DNA: TGTGCCAGCAGTTTGTCGAGGGGAGGGGGCTATGGCTACACCTTC
CDR3 protein: CASSLSRGGGYGYTF

clone size: .
D gene: TRBD1
V gene: TRBV20-1
J gene: TRBJ2-7
CDR3 DNA: TGCAGTGCTGGACAGGGCGTCGAGCAGTACTTC
CDR3 protein: CSAGQGVEQYF

clone size: .
D gene: .
V gene: TRBV19
J gene: TRBJ1-2
CDR3 DNA: TGTGCCAGTAGTATCGGCTTTTCAGGGGCGAGCTATGGCTACACCTTC
CDR3 protein: CASSIGFSGASYGYTF

clone size: .
D gene: TRBD1
V gene: TRBV13
J gene: TRBJ1-2
CDR3 DNA: TGTGCCAGCAGCTTCCGGGACAGGGGTCTTGGCTACACCTTC
CDR3 protein: CASSFRDRGLGYTF